The rows below give T cell receptor beta chains drawn from one sample of a study of blood T cell repertoires in COVID-19. Libraries were prepared by immunoSEQ multiplex PCR; TCRdb keeps only in-frame clonotypes and omits some of them. The table includes more than 55,000 clones, approximately 80% detected once. The sequencing sample was made of peripheral blood. These receptors all stem from an elderly woman with acute or convalescent COVID-19. CDR3s include the opening cysteine and the closing phenylalanine or tryptophan. D genes are given only for firm matches. The size field is filled for only some rows; it gives once, few, many or a size class.

CDR3 protein: CASSLMGQDNQPQHF
CDR3 DNA: TGTGCCAGCAGCTTAATGGGACAAGATAATCAGCCCCAGCATTTT
clone size: .
D gene: .
V gene: TRBV11-2
J gene: TRBJ1-5

CDR3 protein: CASSLVQNTGELFF
CDR3 DNA: TGTGCCAGCAGCTTAGTTCAGAACACCGGGGAGCTGTTTTTT
clone size: .
D gene: .
V gene: TRBV7-6
J gene: TRBJ2-2

CDR3 protein: CASSLLLGTEETQYF
CDR3 DNA: TGTGCCAGCAGCTTACTTTTGGGGACAGAAGAGACCCAGTACTTC
clone size: .
D gene: TRBD1
V gene: TRBV7-9
J gene: TRBJ2-5

CDR3 protein: CASSLGTSGGPYEQYF
CDR3 DNA: TGTGCTAGCAGCTTAGGGACTAGCGGGGGACCCTACGAGCAGTACTTC
clone size: .
D gene: TRBD2
V gene: TRBV7-7
J gene: TRBJ2-7

CDR3 protein: CASSLELGQGHEKLFF
CDR3 DNA: TGCGCCAGCAGCTTGGAGCTGGGACAGGGACATGAAAAACTGTTTTTT
clone size: .
D gene: TRBD1
V gene: TRBV5-1
J gene: TRBJ1-4

CDR3 protein: CASSIWAPSGANVLTF
CDR3 DNA: TGTGCCAGTAGTATATGGGCTCCGTCTGGGGCCAACGTCCTGACTTTC
clone size: .
D gene: .
V gene: TRBV19
J gene: TRBJ2-6

CDR3 protein: CASTPVEPKNIQYF
CDR3 DNA: TGTGCCAGCACCCCGGTGGAGCCTAAAAACATTCAGTACTTC
clone size: .
D gene: .
V gene: TRBV2
J gene: TRBJ2-4

CDR3 protein: CASSLDSNRQETQYF
CDR3 DNA: TGTGCCAGCAGCCTGGACAGCAACAGACAAGAGACCCAGTACTTC
clone size: .
D gene: .
V gene: TRBV5-4
J gene: TRBJ2-5

CDR3 protein: CAISESGGPSDTQYF
CDR3 DNA: TGTGCCATCAGTGAGTCCGGGGGGCCGTCAGATACGCAGTATTTT
clone size: .
D gene: .
V gene: TRBV10-3
J gene: TRBJ2-3

CDR3 protein: CASSLAGAPTDTQYF
CDR3 DNA: TGCGCCAGCAGCTTAGCGGGGGCCCCCACAGATACGCAGTATTTT
clone size: .
D gene: TRBD2
V gene: TRBV5-1
J gene: TRBJ2-3

CDR3 protein: CASSQDQGSGELFF
CDR3 DNA: TGTGCCAGCAGCCAGGATCAGGGGTCCGGGGAGCTGTTTTTT
clone size: .
D gene: .
V gene: TRBV3-1/TRBV3-2
J gene: TRBJ2-2

CDR3 protein: CAISDRPGQGNGYTF
CDR3 DNA: TGTGCCATCAGTGACCGCCCGGGACAGGGAAATGGCTACACCTTC
clone size: .
D gene: TRBD1
V gene: TRBV10-3
J gene: TRBJ1-2

CDR3 protein: CASRGSSTGTDTQYF
CDR3 DNA: TGTGCCAGTAGAGGGAGCAGCACTGGCACAGATACGCAGTATTTT
clone size: few
D gene: .
V gene: TRBV19
J gene: TRBJ2-3

CDR3 protein: CASSRGRGINEQFF
CDR3 DNA: TGTGCCAGCAGTAGAGGGCGGGGGATCAATGAGCAGTTCTTC
clone size: .
D gene: TRBD2
V gene: TRBV6-5
J gene: TRBJ2-1

CDR3 protein: CASSEGRQGAQIEQYF
CDR3 DNA: TGTGCCAGCAGTGAAGGGAGACAGGGGGCGCAAATCGAGCAGTACTTC
clone size: .
D gene: TRBD1
V gene: TRBV2
J gene: TRBJ2-7

CDR3 protein: CASSYSRGSGNTIYF
CDR3 DNA: TGTGCCAGCAGTTACTCTCGGGGTTCTGGAAACACCATATATTTT
clone size: .
D gene: .
V gene: TRBV6-5
J gene: TRBJ1-3

CDR3 protein: CASSIPGTRNTEAFF
CDR3 DNA: TGTGCCAGTAGTATACCGGGGACTCGGAACACTGAAGCTTTCTTT
clone size: .
D gene: .
V gene: TRBV19
J gene: TRBJ1-1

CDR3 protein: CASSDSFAVRGSYNEQFF
CDR3 DNA: TGTGCCAGCAGTGACTCGTTCGCAGTACGTGGCTCCTACAATGAGCAGTTCTTC
clone size: .
D gene: .
V gene: TRBV6-4
J gene: TRBJ2-1

CDR3 protein: CSVREGDGQPQHF
CDR3 DNA: TGCAGCGTTCGGGAGGGAGACGGTCAGCCCCAGCATTTT
clone size: .
D gene: .
V gene: TRBV29-1
J gene: TRBJ1-5

CDR3 protein: CASSPGTSGGYTDTQYF
CDR3 DNA: TGTGCCAGTAGTCCAGGGACTAGCGGGGGTTACACAGATACGCAGTATTTT
clone size: .
D gene: TRBD2
V gene: TRBV19
J gene: TRBJ2-3

CDR3 protein: CSVHTGNMNTEAFF
CDR3 DNA: TGCAGCGTGCATACCGGGAATATGAACACTGAAGCTTTCTTT
clone size: .
D gene: .
V gene: TRBV29-1
J gene: TRBJ1-1

CDR3 protein: CASRLQGALSPLHF
CDR3 DNA: TGTGCCAGCAGATTACAGGGGGCGCTTTCACCCCTCCACTTT
clone size: .
D gene: TRBD1
V gene: TRBV6-5
J gene: TRBJ1-6

CDR3 protein: CASSCSTGPGNEQYF
CDR3 DNA: TGTGCCAGCAGCTGTTCGACAGGGCCTGGGAACGAGCAGTACTTC
clone size: few
D gene: TRBD1
V gene: TRBV7-4
J gene: TRBJ2-7

CDR3 protein: CASGRGPQETQYF
CDR3 DNA: TGTGCCAGCGGGCGGGGTCCCCAAGAGACCCAGTACTTC
clone size: .
D gene: .
V gene: TRBV2
J gene: TRBJ2-5

CDR3 protein: CASSQQDYTEAFF
CDR3 DNA: TGTGCCAGCAGCCAACAGGACTACACTGAAGCTTTCTTT
clone size: .
D gene: .
V gene: TRBV14
J gene: TRBJ1-1

CDR3 protein: CASSPRGGGRNTEAFF
CDR3 DNA: TGTGCCAGTAGTCCCCGCGGGGGGGGCCGGAACACTGAAGCTTTCTTT
clone size: .
D gene: .
V gene: TRBV19
J gene: TRBJ1-1

CDR3 protein: CASSPNTQPQHF
CDR3 DNA: TGTGCCAGCAGCCCGAACACTCAGCCCCAGCATTTT
clone size: once
D gene: .
V gene: TRBV7-2
J gene: TRBJ1-5

CDR3 protein: CAIESRIGESYNEQFF
CDR3 DNA: TGTGCCATCGAGTCACGAATCGGGGAGTCCTACAATGAGCAGTTCTTC
clone size: .
D gene: .
V gene: TRBV10-3
J gene: TRBJ2-1

CDR3 protein: CASSLDNIAGDHTDTQYF
CDR3 DNA: TGTGCCAGCAGCTTAGACAACATAGCGGGGGACCACACAGATACGCAGTATTTT
clone size: once
D gene: TRBD2
V gene: TRBV7-3
J gene: TRBJ2-3

CDR3 protein: CASSQAGADTEAFF
CDR3 DNA: TGTGCCAGTTCCCAGGCAGGGGCGGACACTGAAGCTTTCTTT
clone size: .
D gene: .
V gene: TRBV6-4
J gene: TRBJ1-1

CDR3 protein: CATSSKNIAGGDREQFF
CDR3 DNA: TGTGCCACCAGCAGTAAAAATATAGCGGGCGGAGACCGAGAGCAGTTCTTC
clone size: .
D gene: TRBD2
V gene: TRBV15
J gene: TRBJ2-1

CDR3 protein: CASSHPIVRGRGNEQFF
CDR3 DNA: TGCGCCAGCAGCCACCCCATCGTGAGGGGGAGGGGGAATGAGCAGTTCTTC
clone size: .
D gene: .
V gene: TRBV5-1
J gene: TRBJ2-1

CDR3 protein: CASRWGNRADTQYF
CDR3 DNA: TGTGCCAGCAGGTGGGGGAACAGGGCAGATACGCAGTATTTT
clone size: .
D gene: .
V gene: TRBV5-6
J gene: TRBJ2-3

CDR3 protein: CASSLGGVNEKLFF
CDR3 DNA: TGTGCCAGCAGCTTGGGAGGGGTGAATGAAAAACTGTTTTTT
clone size: .
D gene: .
V gene: TRBV13
J gene: TRBJ1-4

CDR3 protein: CSAQRAGELFF
CDR3 DNA: TGCAGCGCCCAGCGGGCCGGGGAGCTGTTTTTT
clone size: .
D gene: .
V gene: TRBV29-1
J gene: TRBJ2-2

CDR3 protein: CASSLAGGAGETQYF
CDR3 DNA: TGTGCCAGCAGCTTGGCTGGGGGGGCTGGGGAGACCCAGTACTTC
clone size: .
D gene: .
V gene: TRBV5-6
J gene: TRBJ2-5

CDR3 protein: CASSFSSEGGTDTQYF
CDR3 DNA: TGTGCCAGCAGCTTTTCATCAGAGGGCGGGACAGATACGCAGTATTTT
clone size: many
D gene: .
V gene: TRBV7-3
J gene: TRBJ2-3

CDR3 protein: CASLGGGRSGELFF
CDR3 DNA: TGCGCCAGCCTCGGGGGGGGCCGGAGCGGGGAGCTGTTTTTT
clone size: .
D gene: TRBD2
V gene: TRBV10-2
J gene: TRBJ2-2

CDR3 protein: CASSWSGGEDTQYF
CDR3 DNA: TGCGCCAGCAGCTGGAGCGGGGGGGAAGATACGCAGTATTTT
clone size: once
D gene: TRBD2
V gene: TRBV5-1
J gene: TRBJ2-3

CDR3 protein: CASSLQTSTDTQYF
CDR3 DNA: TGTGCCAGCAGCTTACAGACTTCGACAGATACGCAGTATTTT
clone size: .
D gene: .
V gene: TRBV7-2
J gene: TRBJ2-3

CDR3 protein: CASSQVGLAGGPGEQFF
CDR3 DNA: TGTGCCAGCAGCCAAGTAGGGCTAGCGGGGGGGCCGGGGGAGCAGTTCTTC
clone size: few
D gene: TRBD2
V gene: TRBV3-1/TRBV3-2
J gene: TRBJ2-1

CDR3 protein: CASSEWDRGGTEAFF
CDR3 DNA: TGTGCCAGCAGTGAATGGGACAGGGGGGGTACTGAAGCTTTCTTT
clone size: .
D gene: TRBD1
V gene: TRBV6-1
J gene: TRBJ1-1

CDR3 protein: CARSGQRDSPLHF
CDR3 DNA: TGTGCCAGGTCGGGACAGAGAGATTCACCCCTCCACTTT
clone size: .
D gene: TRBD1
V gene: TRBV2
J gene: TRBJ1-6

CDR3 protein: CASSPSTGSGEQYF
CDR3 DNA: TGTGCCAGCAGCCCCTCGACAGGTTCGGGCGAGCAGTACTTC
clone size: .
D gene: .
V gene: TRBV7-9
J gene: TRBJ2-7

CDR3 protein: CAWSMSRNTEAFF
CDR3 DNA: TGTGCCTGGAGCATGAGTCGGAACACTGAAGCTTTCTTT
clone size: .
D gene: .
V gene: TRBV30
J gene: TRBJ1-1

CDR3 protein: CASSLDGAYNSPLHF
CDR3 DNA: TGTGCCAGCAGTTTGGATGGAGCCTATAATTCACCCCTCCACTTT
clone size: .
D gene: .
V gene: TRBV6-5
J gene: TRBJ1-6

CDR3 protein: CASSFRGTEYNEQFF
CDR3 DNA: TGTGCCAGCAGCTTCAGGGGGACAGAATACAATGAGCAGTTCTTC
clone size: .
D gene: TRBD1
V gene: TRBV7-2
J gene: TRBJ2-1

CDR3 protein: CASSEQGSQQYF
CDR3 DNA: TGTGCCAGCAGCGAACAGGGGTCGCAGCAGTACTTC
clone size: few
D gene: TRBD1
V gene: TRBV7-9
J gene: TRBJ2-7

CDR3 protein: CASSLAPSGGAYNEQFF
CDR3 DNA: TGTGCCAGCAGCTTAGCCCCTAGCGGGGGTGCCTACAATGAGCAGTTCTTC
clone size: .
D gene: TRBD2
V gene: TRBV7-6
J gene: TRBJ2-1

CDR3 protein: CASSQLAGGAYEQYF
CDR3 DNA: TGCGCCAGCAGCCAACTAGCGGGGGGGGCCTACGAGCAGTACTTC
clone size: .
D gene: TRBD2
V gene: TRBV4-1
J gene: TRBJ2-7

CDR3 protein: CASSLTDSNTGELFF
CDR3 DNA: TGCGCCAGCAGCTTGACCGACAGCAACACCGGGGAGCTGTTTTTT
clone size: .
D gene: .
V gene: TRBV5-1
J gene: TRBJ2-2

CDR3 protein: CASSVGQGIAYEQYF
CDR3 DNA: TGTGCCAGTAGTGTGGGACAGGGAATTGCCTACGAGCAGTACTTC
clone size: .
D gene: TRBD1
V gene: TRBV19
J gene: TRBJ2-7

CDR3 protein: CASMRTGVNYGYTF
CDR3 DNA: TGTGCCAGCATGAGGACAGGGGTAAACTATGGCTACACCTTC
clone size: .
D gene: TRBD1
V gene: TRBV2
J gene: TRBJ1-2

CDR3 protein: CASGSDRGFVLYGGSYNEQFF
CDR3 DNA: TGTGCTAGTGGTTCGGACAGGGGATTCGTATTATACGGGGGTTCCTACAATGAGCAGTTCTTC
clone size: .
D gene: TRBD1
V gene: TRBV12-5
J gene: TRBJ2-1

CDR3 protein: CASSQYTRGGSKNTGELFF
CDR3 DNA: TGTGCCAGCAGTCAATACACTAGGGGAGGGTCGAAGAACACCGGGGAGCTGTTTTTT
clone size: .
D gene: TRBD2
V gene: TRBV6-6
J gene: TRBJ2-2

CDR3 protein: CASSLDRGANRGQFF
CDR3 DNA: TGTGCCAGCAGCTTAGATCGCGGGGCAAACAGGGGGCAGTTCTTC
clone size: .
D gene: .
V gene: TRBV11-2
J gene: TRBJ2-1

CDR3 protein: CASSGGQGGNQPQHF
CDR3 DNA: TGTGCCAGTAGCGGAGGACAGGGGGGCAATCAGCCCCAGCATTTT
clone size: once
D gene: TRBD1
V gene: TRBV19
J gene: TRBJ1-5

CDR3 protein: CASSSTGTAPGGELFF
CDR3 DNA: TGTGCCAGCAGCTCCACCGGGACAGCGCCTGGGGGGGAGCTGTTTTTT
clone size: .
D gene: TRBD1
V gene: TRBV5-6
J gene: TRBJ2-2

CDR3 protein: CASSYSKVTGYEQYF
CDR3 DNA: TGTGCCAGCAGTTACTCGAAGGTGACAGGGTACGAGCAGTACTTC
clone size: .
D gene: TRBD1
V gene: TRBV6-5
J gene: TRBJ2-7